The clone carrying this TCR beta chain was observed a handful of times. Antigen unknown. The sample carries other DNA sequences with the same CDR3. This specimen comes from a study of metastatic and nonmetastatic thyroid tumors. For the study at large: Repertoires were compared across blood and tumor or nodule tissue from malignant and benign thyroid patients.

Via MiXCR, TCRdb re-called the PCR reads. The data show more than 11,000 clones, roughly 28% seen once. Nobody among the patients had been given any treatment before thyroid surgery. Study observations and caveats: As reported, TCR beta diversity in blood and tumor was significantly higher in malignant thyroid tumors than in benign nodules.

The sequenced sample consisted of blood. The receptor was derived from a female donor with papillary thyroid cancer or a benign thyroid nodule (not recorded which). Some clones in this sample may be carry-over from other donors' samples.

CDR3 in amino acids: CASSAMTSGTSYNEQFF. Here the CDR3 DNA reads TGCGCCAGCAGTGCCATGACTAGCGGGACTTCCTACAATGAGCAGTTCTTC. The genes are TRBV10-1 and TRBJ2-1, with 11 bases matching TRBD2. Germline V CDR1 and CDR2: WNHNN, SYGVQD (reference sequence). The V gene end was trimmed by 4 bases and the J gene end by 1 base; junction bases not matched to a gene: 6. CDR3 size: 17 residues.